Shown below are 25 T cell receptor beta chains from a single sample sequenced in a study of cytomegalovirus exposure and HLA in healthy donors. Primers included in the PCR were 60 Vbeta and 13 Jbeta primers. Libraries were prepared by immunoSEQ multiplex PCR; TCRdb keeps only in-frame clonotypes and omits some of them. The table records 200,000 or so clones, approximately 80% of them present only once. The sample comprised PBMCs. All receptors derive from a boy aged 2 to 9 in good health and CMV-seronegative.

The V call is TRBV6-4, the J call TRBJ2-3; possible D gene TRBD2, 5 bases. The CDR3 is 15 residues long. Germline V CDR1 and CDR2: MRHNA, SNTAGT. Trimming removed 7 bases at V and 9 bases at J, with 23 bases between. In DNA, the CDR3 is TGTGCCAGCACTGCAAGAGCGGAAGGCCTCCGAACGCAGTATTTT. Translated, it gives CASTARAEGLRTQYF.

The rearrangement links TRBV6-5 to TRBJ1-1; 8 bases are shared with TRBD1. The length of the CDR3 is 15 residues. The germline gives CDR1 MNHEY, CDR2 SVGAGI. V shed 6 bases, J shed 0 bases, and the junction held 6 bases outside the gene matches. The CDR3, as DNA: TGTGCCAGCAGCAGACAGGGGAGGGTGAACACTGAAGCTTTCTTT. Protein sequence: CASSRQGRVNTEAFF.

This clone turned up a few times. The chain recombines TRBV29-1 with TRBJ2-3, with D tentatively TRBD2 (6 bases). CDR1 is SQVTM and CDR2 is ANQGSEA in the germline V gene. Trimming shortened V by 6 bases and J by 3 bases, and 19 bases separated the two germline ends. This CDR3 comprises 15 residues. In nucleotides, the CDR3 is TGCAGCGTGTCGGCCGCGGGGCCCCCTACAGATACGCAGTATTTT. Translating it yields CSVSAAGPPTDTQYF.

The chain has TRBV5-6 and TRBJ2-7; TRBD1 matches at 7 bases. With V trimmed by 3 bases and J by 4 bases, 16 bases remained unmatched. Germline V gene lookup returns CDR1 SGHDT and CDR2 YYEEEE. The CDR3 runs 17 residues. CDR3 nucleotide sequence: TGTGCCAGCAGCTCGATTCAGGTAATAGGGGGCGGTTACGAGCAGTACTTC. This gives the protein CASSSIQVIGGGYEQYF.

The DNA for the CDR3 is TGTGCCAGTAGTATAGCCCGACAGGGGAAGGTCACTGAAGCTTTCTTT. Translated, it gives CASSIARQGKVTEAFF. This sequence joins TRBV19 and TRBJ1-1; 8 bases agree with TRBD1. The V gene end was trimmed by 1 base and the J gene end by 4 bases; junction bases not matched to a gene: 8. This CDR3 spans 16 amino acids. The germline V gene encodes CDR1 LNHDA and CDR2 SQIVND (reference sequence).

This clone has just a few counts. This chain connects TRBV29-1 to TRBJ1-1, with D tentatively TRBD1 (5 bases). Deletions cut 6 bases from V and 0 bases from J, with 11 bases between. The CDR3 is made up of 13 amino acids. Germline assignment: CDR1 SQVTM and CDR2 ANQGSEA. The CDR3 reads CSVQGRVNTEAFF. CDR3 DNA: TGCAGCGTCCAAGGCAGGGTGAACACTGAAGCTTTCTTT.

J is TRBJ1-6 and V is TRBV7-2; 7 nucleotides align to TRBD1. Trimming took 5 bases from V and 7 from J; bases not matched to a gene: 8. Germline lookup yields CDR1 SGHTA and CDR2 FQGNSA. The CDR3 runs to 15 residues. The CDR3 spells CASSIGDSSNSPLHF. CDR3 DNA: TGTGCCAGCAGCATCGGGGACAGTTCGAATTCACCCCTCCACTTT.

The J gene is TRBJ2-1, the V gene TRBV15; TRBD2 aligns across 9 bases. The germline V gene encodes CDR1 LNHNV and CDR2 YYDKDF (reference sequence). This CDR3 has 19 residues. J was trimmed by 0 bases and V by 1 base; bases with no gene match: 10. As DNA, the CDR3 is TGTGCCACCAGCAGAGTGGGAAGCGGGGGGAGGTACTCCTACAATGAGCAGTTCTTC. It translates to CATSRVGSGGRYSYNEQFF.

The CDR3, as DNA: TGTGCCAGCAGCTTAGACGACACAGGGGAGGATATTCATGGCTACACCTTC. This sequence encodes CASSLDDTGEDIHGYTF. The V gene is TRBV7-9, the J gene TRBJ1-2; 7 bases are a match to TRBD1. After removal of 1 base from V and 6 bases from J, the junction contained 14 bases not matched to a gene. The CDR3 consists of 17 residues. Germline V gene lookup returns CDR1 SEHNR and CDR2 FQNEAQ (reference sequence).

The rearrangement joins TRBV7-2 to TRBJ2-3; D call uncertain. CDR3 length: 14 amino acids. Trimming shortened V by 5 bases and J by 6 bases, and 15 bases separated the two germline ends. Germline V CDR1 and CDR2: SGHTA, FQGNSA. CDR3: CASSPREYSDTQYF. In DNA, the CDR3 is TGTGCCAGCAGCCCCCGAGAATATAGCGATACGCAGTATTTT.

The gene calls are TRBV19 and TRBJ1-2; tentatively, D is TRBD1 (5 bases). Trimming cost V 5 bases and J 4 bases, with 14 bases left between them. This CDR3 is built from 14 residues. In germline, CDR1 is LNHDA, CDR2 SQIVND (reference sequence). The CDR3 DNA follows: TGTGCCAGTAGTTTTGCCGGGGGAGGCTATGGCTACACCTTC. Amino acid sequence: CASSFAGGGYGYTF.

This clone was seen a single time. V and J are TRBV2 and TRBJ2-3; D not resolved. Germline V lookup: CDR1 SNHLY, CDR2 FYNNEI. The CDR3 length is 14 residues. V shed 6 bases and J shed 4 bases, with 14 bases lying between them. CDR3 amino acids: CASRSGSGSDTQYF. The CDR3 DNA sequence: TGTGCCAGCAGGAGTGGGTCAGGTTCAGATACGCAGTATTTT.

The rearrangement links TRBV30 to TRBJ1-3; D is perhaps TRBD1 (5 bases). CDR1 is GTSNPN, CDR2 SVGIG, per germline (reference sequence). The CDR3 runs 17 residues. Trimming removed 2 bases at V and 0 bases at J, with 17 bases between. In DNA form, the CDR3 reads TGTGCCTGGAGTACGCCCCGGGGACTCTTCTCTGGAAACACCATATATTTT. Translation gives CAWSTPRGLFSGNTIYF.

J is TRBJ1-3 and V is TRBV27; maybe TRBD1 (6 bases). Trimming stripped 0 bases from V and 4 bases from J, with 13 bases between. The CDR3 contains 16 residues. Germline CDR1 reads MNHEY; CDR2 reads SMNVEV (reference sequence). CDR3 in DNA: TGTGCCAGCAGTTTATCTGCGGGGGCGCCCGGAAACACCATATATTTT. Its protein product is CASSLSAGAPGNTIYF.

V and J are TRBV15 and TRBJ1-2; the D gene is possibly TRBD1 (6 bases). Germline assignment: CDR1 LNHNV and CDR2 YYDKDF (reference sequence). The V and J ends lost 0 bases and 6 bases respectively, with 8 bases between them. The CDR3 is 13 residues long. CDR3 loop: CATSREDRHGYTF. The CDR3 DNA follows: TGTGCCACCAGCAGAGAAGACAGGCATGGCTACACCTTC.

J is TRBJ2-5 and V is TRBV13; D is perhaps TRBD2 (5 bases). The germline V gene has CDR1 PRHDT and CDR2 FYEKMQ (reference sequence). The CDR3 extends over 13 amino acids. V lost 2 bases and J 3 bases, leaving 7 bases between the germline ends. CDR3 nucleotides: TGTGCCAGCAGCTTATCCGGGGAAGAGACCCAGTACTTC. This encodes CASSLSGEETQYF.

The genes are TRBV27 and TRBJ1-2, with D unresolved. Trimming took 6 bases from V and 2 from J, leaving 19 bases between them. Germline loops: CDR1 MNHEY, CDR2 SMNVEV (reference sequence). This CDR3 region has 16 residues. CDR3 protein: CASSRSGETSNYGYTF. CDR3 DNA sequence: TGTGCCAGCAGCAGATCGGGAGAGACTTCCAACTATGGCTACACCTTC.

The chain carries TRBV7-3 and TRBJ2-3, with 11 positions matching TRBD2. There are 14 residues in the CDR3. The junction had 1 base not matched to a gene; V was cut back by 6 bases and J by 2 bases. Germline lookup yields CDR1 SGHTA and CDR2 FQGTGA. The CDR3 DNA reads as TGTGCCAGCAGTAGCGGGGGGGCCACAGATACGCAGTATTTT. This codes for CASSSGGATDTQYF.

V and J are TRBV7-9 and TRBJ2-5; TRBD2 aligns across 13 bases. V lost 1 base, J lost 1 base, and 3 bases stayed unmatched. Germline values: CDR1 SEHNR, CDR2 FQNEAQ (reference sequence). The CDR3 extends over 17 amino acids. The CDR3: CASSLGTSGSVQETQYF. CDR3 DNA sequence: TGTGCCAGCAGCTTAGGGACTAGCGGGAGTGTCCAAGAGACCCAGTACTTC.

The chain has TRBV6-1 and TRBJ2-5; D not certain. The V end lost 6 bases, the J end lost 5 bases, and 13 bases lay between the germline ends. The CDR3 is made up of 13 amino acids. CDR1 MNHNS and CDR2 SASEGT come from the germline V gene. DNA of the CDR3: TGTGCCAGCAGCGATAGTAACTCGGAGACCCAGTACTTC. It is translated as CASSDSNSETQYF.

This chain uses TRBV12-1 with TRBJ2-3; TRBD1 was called by the table and not checked on the DNA. TRBV12-1 is an annotated pseudogene. This CDR3 contains 17 residues. As DNA, the CDR3 is TGTGCCAGCAGCTTTCCCCAGGTCCAGGGTTTCGCAGATACGCAGTATTTT. Translated, it gives CASSFPQVQGFADTQYF.

V usage is TRBV7-8 and J usage is TRBJ2-2, with D maybe TRBD2 (6 bases). Per germline, CDR1 SGHVS and CDR2 FQNEAQ. The V and J ends lost 5 bases and 2 bases respectively, with 15 bases between them. The CDR3 is 16 residues long. The CDR3 loop is CASSPGVLANTGELFF. CDR3 coding DNA: TGTGCCAGCAGCCCGGGGGTACTGGCCAACACCGGGGAGCTGTTTTTT.

The chain uses TRBV9 and TRBJ2-3; no firm D call. This CDR3 has 15 amino acids. CDR1 and CDR2 from the germline V gene are SGDLS and YYNGEE. V was shortened by 4 bases and J by 4 bases, with 16 bases between the two germline ends. Written as DNA, the CDR3 is TGTGCCAGCAGCAGAAGCGAGGCCCCCCCAGATACGCAGTATTTT. It encodes CASSRSEAPPDTQYF.

The gene calls are TRBV4-3 and TRBJ2-5, with TRBD1 identical over 9 bases. The V gene's germline CDR1 is LGHNA and CDR2 YSLEER. The CDR3 is 15 residues long. With 2 bases clipped from V and 5 bases from J, the junction kept 6 bases outside the gene matches. CDR3 sequence: CASSQYRDRVETQYF. DNA for the CDR3: TGCGCCAGCAGCCAATACCGGGACAGGGTCGAGACCCAGTACTTC.

The rearrangement joins TRBV7-9 to TRBJ2-5, with 12 bases lining up with TRBD2. Trimming at V came to 5 bases and at J to 3 bases, leaving 4 bases not matched to a gene. From germline, CDR1 is SEHNR and CDR2 FQNEAQ (reference sequence). This CDR3 contains 15 residues. CDR3 sequence (DNA): TGTGCCAGCAGCGTACGACTAGCGGGGGAAGAGACCCAGTACTTC. Amino acids: CASSVRLAGEETQYF.